This TCR beta chain was sequenced for a study of identical twins. TCRdb fed the 5' RACE reads into MiXCR, producing one record per CDR3 protein. Altogether 200,000 to 250,000 distinct CDR3 sequences are present, 5.5% to 7.5% being singletons, with the ten largest covering approximately 15%. Germline V gives CDR1 GTSNPN, CDR2 SVGIG (reference sequence). The CDR3 totals 17 residues. Trimming stripped 3 bases from V and 2 bases from J, with 23 bases between. In addition, the sample was reused for a study of T cells expressing NK-cell markers.

This chain connects TRBV30 to TRBJ2-7; a possible D gene is TRBD2 (7 bases). This receptor was obtained from a woman under 30 in good health. The specimen was CD8+ T cells sorted from blood. This CDR3 is CAWRHPPGGENPYEQYF. The CDR3 coding sequence is TGTGCCTGGAGACACCCTCCGGGGGGCGAGAACCCCTACGAGCAGTACTTC.